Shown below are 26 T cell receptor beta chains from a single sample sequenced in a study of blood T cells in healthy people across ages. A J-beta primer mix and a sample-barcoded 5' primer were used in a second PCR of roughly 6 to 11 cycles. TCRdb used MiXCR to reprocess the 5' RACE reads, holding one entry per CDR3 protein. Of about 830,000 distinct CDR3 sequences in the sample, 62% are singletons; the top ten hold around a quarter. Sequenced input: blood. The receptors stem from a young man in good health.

This CDR3 reads CASSLGRDSQETQYF. In nucleotides, the CDR3 is TGCGCCAGCAGCTTGGGGCGGGACAGCCAAGAGACCCAGTACTTC. This chain uses TRBV5-1 with TRBJ2-5, with D maybe TRBD1 (7 bases). The CDR3 contains 15 residues. Trimming cost V 0 bases and J 1 base, with 10 bases left between them. Per germline, CDR1 SGHRS and CDR2 YFSETQ.

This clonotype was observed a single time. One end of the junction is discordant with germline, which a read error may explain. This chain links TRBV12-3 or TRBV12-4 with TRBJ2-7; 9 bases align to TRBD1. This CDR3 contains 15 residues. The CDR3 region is CTSSRTGQGSYEQYF. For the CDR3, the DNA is TGTACCAGCAGTCGAACGGGACAGGGATCCTACGAGCAGTACTTC.

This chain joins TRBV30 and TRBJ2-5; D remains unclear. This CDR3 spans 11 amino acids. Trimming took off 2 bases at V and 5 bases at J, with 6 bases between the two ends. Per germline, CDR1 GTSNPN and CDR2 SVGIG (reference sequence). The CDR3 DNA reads TGTGCCTGGAGTTCTGGTGAGACCCAGTACTTC. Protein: CAWSSGETQYF.

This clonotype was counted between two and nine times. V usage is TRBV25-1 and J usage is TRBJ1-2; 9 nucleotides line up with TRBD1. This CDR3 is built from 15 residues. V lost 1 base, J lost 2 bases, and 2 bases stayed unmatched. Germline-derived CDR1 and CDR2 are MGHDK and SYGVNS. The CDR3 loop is CASSESGTGNYGYTF. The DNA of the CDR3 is TGTGCCAGCAGTGAATCCGGGACAGGGAACTATGGCTACACCTTC.

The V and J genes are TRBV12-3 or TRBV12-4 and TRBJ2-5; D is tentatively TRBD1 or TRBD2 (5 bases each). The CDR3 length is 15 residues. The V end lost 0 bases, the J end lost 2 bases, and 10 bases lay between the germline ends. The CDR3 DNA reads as TGTGCCAGCAGTTTAGCGCAGGGCGGGCAAGAGACCCAGTACTTC. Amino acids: CASSLAQGGQETQYF.

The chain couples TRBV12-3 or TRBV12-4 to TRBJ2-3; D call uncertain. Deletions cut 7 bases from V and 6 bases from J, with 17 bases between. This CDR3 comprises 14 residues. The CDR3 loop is CASTTHLGRDTQYF. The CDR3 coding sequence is TGTGCCAGCACCACTCATCTAGGTCGGGATACGCAGTATTTT.

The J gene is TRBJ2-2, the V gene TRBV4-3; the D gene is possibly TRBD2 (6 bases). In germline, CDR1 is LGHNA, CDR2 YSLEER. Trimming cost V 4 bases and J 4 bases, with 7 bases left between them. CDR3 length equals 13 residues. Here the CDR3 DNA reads TGCGCCAGCAGCCGGCGGGGCACCGGGGAGCTGTTTTTT. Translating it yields CASSRRGTGELFF.

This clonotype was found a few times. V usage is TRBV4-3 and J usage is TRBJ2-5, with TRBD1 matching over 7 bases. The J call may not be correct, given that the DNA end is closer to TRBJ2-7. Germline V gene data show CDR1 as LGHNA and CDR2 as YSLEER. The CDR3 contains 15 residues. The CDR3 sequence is CASSHVAGGNYEQYF. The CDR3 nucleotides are TGCGCCAGCAGCCACGTGGCAGGGGGAAACTACGAGCAGTACTTC.

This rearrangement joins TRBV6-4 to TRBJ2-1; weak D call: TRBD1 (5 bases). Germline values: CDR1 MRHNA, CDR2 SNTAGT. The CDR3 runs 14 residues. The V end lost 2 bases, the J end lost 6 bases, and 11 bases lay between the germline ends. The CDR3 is CASSDRGSTNEQFF. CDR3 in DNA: TGTGCCAGCAGTGACAGGGGTTCTACCAATGAGCAGTTCTTC.

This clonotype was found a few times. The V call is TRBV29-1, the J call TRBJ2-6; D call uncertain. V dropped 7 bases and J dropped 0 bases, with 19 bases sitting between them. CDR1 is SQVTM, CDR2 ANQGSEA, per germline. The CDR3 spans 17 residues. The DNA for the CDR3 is TGCAGCGCTCACTCAGCTGTGGGTATCTCTGGGGCCAACGTCCTGACTTTC. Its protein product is CSAHSAVGISGANVLTF.

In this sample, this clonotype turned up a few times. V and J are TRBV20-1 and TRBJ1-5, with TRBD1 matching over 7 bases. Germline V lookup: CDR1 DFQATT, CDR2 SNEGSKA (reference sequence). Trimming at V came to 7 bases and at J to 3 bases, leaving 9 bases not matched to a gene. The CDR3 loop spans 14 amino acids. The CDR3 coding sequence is TGCAGTGGCATGACAGGGACCTCCAATCAGCCCCAGCATTTT. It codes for CSGMTGTSNQPQHF.

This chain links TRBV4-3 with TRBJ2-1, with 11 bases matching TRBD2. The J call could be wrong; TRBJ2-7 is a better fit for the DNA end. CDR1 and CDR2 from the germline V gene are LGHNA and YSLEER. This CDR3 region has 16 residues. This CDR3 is CASSQELAGDYNEQYF. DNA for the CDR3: TGCGCCAGCAGCCAAGAACTAGCGGGAGACTACAATGAGCAGTACTTC.

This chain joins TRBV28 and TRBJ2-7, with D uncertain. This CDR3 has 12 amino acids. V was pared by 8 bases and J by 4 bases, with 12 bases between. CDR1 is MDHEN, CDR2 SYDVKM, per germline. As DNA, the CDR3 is TGTGCCAGCCGAGAGAACCCGTACGAGCAGTACTTC. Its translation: CASRENPYEQYF.

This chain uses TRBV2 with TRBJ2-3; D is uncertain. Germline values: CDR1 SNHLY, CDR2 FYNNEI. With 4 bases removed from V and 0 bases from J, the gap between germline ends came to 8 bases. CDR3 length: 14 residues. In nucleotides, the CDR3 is TGTGCCAGCAGTGGTGGTGTAAGCACAGATACGCAGTATTTT. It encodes CASSGGVSTDTQYF.

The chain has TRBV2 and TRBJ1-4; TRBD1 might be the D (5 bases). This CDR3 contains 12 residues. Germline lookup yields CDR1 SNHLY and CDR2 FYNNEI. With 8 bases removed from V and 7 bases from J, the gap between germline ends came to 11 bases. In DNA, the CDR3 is TGTGCCAGCCGGGACTGGGCTGAAAAACTGTTTTTT. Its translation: CASRDWAEKLFF.

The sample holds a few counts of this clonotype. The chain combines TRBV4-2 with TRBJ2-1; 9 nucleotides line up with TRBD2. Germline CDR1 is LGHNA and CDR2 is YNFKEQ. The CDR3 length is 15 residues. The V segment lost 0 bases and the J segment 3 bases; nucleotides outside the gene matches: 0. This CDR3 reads CASSQERGGYNEQFF. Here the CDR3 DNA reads TGTGCCAGCAGCCAAGAGCGGGGGGGCTACAATGAGCAGTTCTTC.

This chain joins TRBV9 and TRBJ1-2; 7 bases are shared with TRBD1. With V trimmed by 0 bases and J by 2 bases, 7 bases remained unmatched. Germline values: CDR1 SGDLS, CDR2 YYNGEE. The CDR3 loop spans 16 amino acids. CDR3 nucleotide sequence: TGTGCCAGCAGCGTAGTAAGGACAGGTGAAAACTATGGCTACACCTTC. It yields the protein CASSVVRTGENYGYTF. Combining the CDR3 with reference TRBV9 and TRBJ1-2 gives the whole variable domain DSGVTQTPKHLITATGQRVTLRCSPRSGDLSVYWYQQSLDQGLQFLIQYYNGEERAKGNILERFSAQQFPDLHSELNLSSLELGDSALYFCASSVVRTGENYGYTFGSGTRLTVV.

CDR3 sequence: CASSPLVGGKYEQYF. DNA for the CDR3: TGCGCCAGCAGCCCCCTGGTAGGGGGAAAATACGAGCAGTACTTC. The chain recombines TRBV5-1 with TRBJ2-7, with D possibly being TRBD1 (6 bases). CDR3 length equals 15 residues. Germline V gene data show CDR1 as SGHRS and CDR2 as YFSETQ. V lost 4 bases to trimming and J lost 4 bases, with 18 bases between them. Complete variable domain (other parts from reference TRBV5-1 and TRBJ2-7): KAGVTQTPRYLIKTRGQQVTLSCSPISGHRSVSWYQQTPGQGLQFLFEYFSETQRNKGNFPGRFSGRQFSNSRSEMNVSTLELGDSALYLCASSPLVGGKYEQYFGPGTRLTVT.

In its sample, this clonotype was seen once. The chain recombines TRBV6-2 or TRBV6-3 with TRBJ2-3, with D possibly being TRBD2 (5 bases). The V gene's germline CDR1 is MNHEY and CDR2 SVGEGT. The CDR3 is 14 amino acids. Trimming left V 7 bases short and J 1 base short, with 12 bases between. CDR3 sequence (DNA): TGTGCCAGCACCTACGGTAGCGGCACAGATACGCAGTATTTT. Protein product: CASTYGSGTDTQYF.

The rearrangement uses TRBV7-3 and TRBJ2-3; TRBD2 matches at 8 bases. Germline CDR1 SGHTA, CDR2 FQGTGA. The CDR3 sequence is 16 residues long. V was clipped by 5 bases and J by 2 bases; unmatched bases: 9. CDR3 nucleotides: TGTGCCAGCAGCGGGGGGACTAGGGAAAACACAGATACGCAGTATTTT. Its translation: CASSGGTRENTDTQYF.

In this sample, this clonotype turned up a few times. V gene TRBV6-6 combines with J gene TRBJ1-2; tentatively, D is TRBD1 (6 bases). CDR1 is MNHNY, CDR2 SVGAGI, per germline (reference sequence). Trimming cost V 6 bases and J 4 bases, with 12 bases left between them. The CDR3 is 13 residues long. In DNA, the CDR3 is TGTGCCAGCAGCCCACAGGGTTTCTATGGCTACACCTTC. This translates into CASSPQGFYGYTF.

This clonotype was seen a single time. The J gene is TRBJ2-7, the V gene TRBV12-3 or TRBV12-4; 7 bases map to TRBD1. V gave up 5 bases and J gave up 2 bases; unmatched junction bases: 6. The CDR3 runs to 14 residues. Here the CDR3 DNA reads TGTGCCAGCAGTCCGGGACAGAGAACCTACGAGCAGTACTTC. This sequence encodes CASSPGQRTYEQYF.

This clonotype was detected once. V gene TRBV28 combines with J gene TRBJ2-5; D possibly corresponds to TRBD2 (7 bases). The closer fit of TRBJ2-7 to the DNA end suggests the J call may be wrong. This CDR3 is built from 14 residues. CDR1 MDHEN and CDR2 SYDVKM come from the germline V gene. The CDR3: CASSQQGGPYEQYF. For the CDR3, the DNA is TGTGCCAGCAGTCAACAGGGAGGGCCCTACGAGCAGTACTTC.

The DNA for the CDR3 is TGTGCCAGCAGCCCCGCCGGCGGGGGTGGCCACAATGAGCAGTTCTTC. Its translation is CASSPAGGGGHNEQFF. The chain joins TRBV9 to TRBJ2-1; 7 positions agree with TRBD2. The CDR3 is 16 amino acids. In germline, CDR1 is SGDLS, CDR2 YYNGEE. The ends lost 4 bases at V and 5 bases at J; junction bases unmatched: 12.

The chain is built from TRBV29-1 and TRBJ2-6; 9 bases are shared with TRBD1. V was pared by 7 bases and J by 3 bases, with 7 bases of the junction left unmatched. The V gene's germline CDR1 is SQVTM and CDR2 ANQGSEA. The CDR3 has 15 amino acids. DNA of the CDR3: TGCAGCGCGAGGACAGGGGTGCTTGGGGCCAACGTCCTGACTTTC. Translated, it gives CSARTGVLGANVLTF.

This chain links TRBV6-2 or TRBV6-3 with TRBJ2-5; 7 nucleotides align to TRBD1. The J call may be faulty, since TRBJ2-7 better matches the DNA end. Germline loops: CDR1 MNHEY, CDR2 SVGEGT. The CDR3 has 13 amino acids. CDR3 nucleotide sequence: TGTGCCAGCAGTTACGACAGGGTCTTCGAGCAGTACTTC. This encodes CASSYDRVFEQYF.